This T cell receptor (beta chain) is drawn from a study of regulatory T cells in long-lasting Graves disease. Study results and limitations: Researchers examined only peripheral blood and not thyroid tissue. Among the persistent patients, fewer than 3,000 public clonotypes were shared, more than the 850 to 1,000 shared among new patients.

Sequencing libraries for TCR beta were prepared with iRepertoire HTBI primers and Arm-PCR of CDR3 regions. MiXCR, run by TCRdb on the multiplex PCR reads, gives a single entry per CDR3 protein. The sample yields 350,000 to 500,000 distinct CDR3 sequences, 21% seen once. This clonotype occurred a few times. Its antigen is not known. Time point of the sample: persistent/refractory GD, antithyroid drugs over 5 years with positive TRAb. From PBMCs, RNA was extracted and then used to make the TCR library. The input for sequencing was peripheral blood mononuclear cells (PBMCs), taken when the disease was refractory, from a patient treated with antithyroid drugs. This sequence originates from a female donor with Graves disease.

CDR3 in amino acids: CASRPTGVPGNTIYF. The CDR3 DNA is TGTGCCAGCAGGCCCACGGGGGTCCCTGGAAACACCATATATTTT. The chain employs TRBV2 and TRBJ1-3; a weak D match, TRBD1 (5 bases). The germline gives CDR1 SNHLY, CDR2 FYNNEI. CDR3 length equals 15 residues. V lost 6 bases and J lost 2, with 14 bases in between.